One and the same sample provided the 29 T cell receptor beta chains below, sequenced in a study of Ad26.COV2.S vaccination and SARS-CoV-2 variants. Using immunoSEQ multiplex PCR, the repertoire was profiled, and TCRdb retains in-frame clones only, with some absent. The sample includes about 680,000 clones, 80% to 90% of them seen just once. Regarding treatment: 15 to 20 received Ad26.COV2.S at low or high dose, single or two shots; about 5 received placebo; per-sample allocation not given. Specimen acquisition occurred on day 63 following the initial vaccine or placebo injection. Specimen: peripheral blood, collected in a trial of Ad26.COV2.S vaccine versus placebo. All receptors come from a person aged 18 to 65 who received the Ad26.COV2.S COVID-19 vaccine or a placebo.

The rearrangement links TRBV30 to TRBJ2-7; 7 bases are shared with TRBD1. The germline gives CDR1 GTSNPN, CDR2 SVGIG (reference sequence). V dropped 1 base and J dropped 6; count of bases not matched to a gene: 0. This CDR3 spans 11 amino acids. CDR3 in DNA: TGTGCCTGGAGTGACAGGGGCGAGCAGTACTTC. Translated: CAWSDRGEQYF.

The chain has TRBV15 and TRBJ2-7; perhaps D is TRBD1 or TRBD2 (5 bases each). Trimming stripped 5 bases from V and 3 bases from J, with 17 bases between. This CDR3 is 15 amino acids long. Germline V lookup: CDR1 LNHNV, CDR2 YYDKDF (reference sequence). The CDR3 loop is CATSARAFGGYEQYF. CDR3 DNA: TGTGCCACCAGCGCGCGGGCCTTTGGGGGCTACGAGCAGTACTTC.

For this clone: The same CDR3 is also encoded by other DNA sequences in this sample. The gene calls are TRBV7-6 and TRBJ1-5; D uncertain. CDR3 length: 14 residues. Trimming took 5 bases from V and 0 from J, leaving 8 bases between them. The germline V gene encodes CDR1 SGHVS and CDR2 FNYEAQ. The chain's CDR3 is CASSAGLSNQPQHF. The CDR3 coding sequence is TGTGCCAGCAGCGCCGGGCTTAGCAATCAGCCCCAGCATTTT.

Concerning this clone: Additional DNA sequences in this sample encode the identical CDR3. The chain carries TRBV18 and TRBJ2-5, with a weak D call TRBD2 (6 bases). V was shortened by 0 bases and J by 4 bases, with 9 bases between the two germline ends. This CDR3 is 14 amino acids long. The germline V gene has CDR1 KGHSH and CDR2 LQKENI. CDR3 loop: CASSPPGGRETQYF. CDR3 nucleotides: TGTGCCAGCTCACCACCGGGAGGTCGAGAGACCCAGTACTTC.

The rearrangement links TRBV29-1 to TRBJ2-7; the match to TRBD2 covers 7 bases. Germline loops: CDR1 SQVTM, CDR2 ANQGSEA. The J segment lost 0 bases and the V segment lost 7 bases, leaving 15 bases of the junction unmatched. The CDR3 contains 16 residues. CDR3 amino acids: CSAKKGKAGSSYEQYF. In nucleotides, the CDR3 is TGCAGCGCCAAAAAGGGAAAAGCGGGGAGCTCCTACGAGCAGTACTTC.

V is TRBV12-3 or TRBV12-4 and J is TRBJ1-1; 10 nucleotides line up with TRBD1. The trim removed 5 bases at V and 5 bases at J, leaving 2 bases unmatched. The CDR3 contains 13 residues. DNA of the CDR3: TGTGCCAGCAGTCCGGGACAGGGGACTGAAGCTTTCTTT. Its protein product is CASSPGQGTEAFF.

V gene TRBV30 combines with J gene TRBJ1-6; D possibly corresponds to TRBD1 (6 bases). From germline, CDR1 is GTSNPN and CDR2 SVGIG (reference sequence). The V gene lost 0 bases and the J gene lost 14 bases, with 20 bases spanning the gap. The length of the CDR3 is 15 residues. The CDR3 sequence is CAWSVGGAPGGSLHF. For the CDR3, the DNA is TGTGCCTGGAGTGTAGGGGGGGCGCCCGGCGGGTCCCTCCACTTT.

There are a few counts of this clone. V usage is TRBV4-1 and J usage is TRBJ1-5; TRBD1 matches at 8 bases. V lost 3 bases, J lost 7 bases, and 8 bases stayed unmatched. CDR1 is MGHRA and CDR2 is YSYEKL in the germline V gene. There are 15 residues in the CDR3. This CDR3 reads CASSHRTGLRQPQHF. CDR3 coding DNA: TGCGCCAGCAGCCATAGGACAGGGTTGAGGCAGCCCCAGCATTTT.

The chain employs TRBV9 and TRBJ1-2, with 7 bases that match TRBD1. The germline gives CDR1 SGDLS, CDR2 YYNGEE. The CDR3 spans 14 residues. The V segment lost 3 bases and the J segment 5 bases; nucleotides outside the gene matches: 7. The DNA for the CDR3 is TGTGCCAGCAGCGGTAGTGGGACAGTTTATGGCTACACCTTC. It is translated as CASSGSGTVYGYTF.

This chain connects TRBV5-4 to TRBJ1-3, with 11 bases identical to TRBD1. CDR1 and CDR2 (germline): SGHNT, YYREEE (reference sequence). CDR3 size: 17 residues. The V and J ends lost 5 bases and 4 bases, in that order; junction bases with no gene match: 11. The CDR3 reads CASSDPRDRGLGNTIYF. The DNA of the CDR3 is TGTGCCAGCAGTGACCCCCGGGACAGGGGGTTGGGAAACACCATATATTTT.

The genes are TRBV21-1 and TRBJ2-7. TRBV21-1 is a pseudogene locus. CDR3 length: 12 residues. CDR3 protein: CASLRTAYEQYF. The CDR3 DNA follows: TGTGCCAGCTTAAGGACGGCCTACGAGCAGTACTTC.

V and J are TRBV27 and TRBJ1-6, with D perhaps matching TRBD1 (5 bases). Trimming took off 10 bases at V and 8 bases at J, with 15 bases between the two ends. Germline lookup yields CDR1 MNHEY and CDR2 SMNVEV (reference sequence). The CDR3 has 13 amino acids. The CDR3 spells CATADRLYSPLHF. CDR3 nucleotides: TGTGCCACTGCCGACAGATTATATTCACCCCTCCACTTT.

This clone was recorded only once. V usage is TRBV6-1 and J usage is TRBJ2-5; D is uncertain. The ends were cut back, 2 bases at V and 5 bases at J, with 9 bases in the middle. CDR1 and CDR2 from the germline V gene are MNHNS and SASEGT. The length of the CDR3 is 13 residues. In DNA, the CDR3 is TGTGCCAGCAGTGAAAGAGTAACGGAGACCCAGTACTTC. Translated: CASSERVTETQYF.

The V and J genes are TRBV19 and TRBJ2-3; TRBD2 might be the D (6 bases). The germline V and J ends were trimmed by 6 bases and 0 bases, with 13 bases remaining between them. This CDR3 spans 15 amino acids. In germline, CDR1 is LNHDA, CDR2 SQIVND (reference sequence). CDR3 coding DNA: TGTGCCAGTAGATCAGGACTAACTAGCACAGATACGCAGTATTTT. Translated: CASRSGLTSTDTQYF.

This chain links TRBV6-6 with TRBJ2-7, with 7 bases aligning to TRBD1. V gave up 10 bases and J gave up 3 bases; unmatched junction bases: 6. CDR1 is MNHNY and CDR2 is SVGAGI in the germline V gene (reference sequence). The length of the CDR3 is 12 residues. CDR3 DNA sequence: TGTGCCACCGCCCGGGACAGCTACGAGCAGTACTTC. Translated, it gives CATARDSYEQYF.

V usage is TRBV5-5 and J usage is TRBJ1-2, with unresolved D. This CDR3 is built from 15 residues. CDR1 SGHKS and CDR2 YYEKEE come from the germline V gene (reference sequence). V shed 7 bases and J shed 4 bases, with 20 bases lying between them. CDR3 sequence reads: CASGRSASWTYGYTF. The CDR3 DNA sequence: TGTGCCAGCGGCCGATCGGCATCCTGGACCTATGGCTACACCTTC.

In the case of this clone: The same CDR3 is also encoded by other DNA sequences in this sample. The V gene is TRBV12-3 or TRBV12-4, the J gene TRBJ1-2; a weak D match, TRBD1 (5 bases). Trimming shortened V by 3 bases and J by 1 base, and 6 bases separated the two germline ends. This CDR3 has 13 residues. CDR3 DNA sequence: TGTGCCAGCAGTTTGGGGGTTAACTATGGCTACACCTTC. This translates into CASSLGVNYGYTF.

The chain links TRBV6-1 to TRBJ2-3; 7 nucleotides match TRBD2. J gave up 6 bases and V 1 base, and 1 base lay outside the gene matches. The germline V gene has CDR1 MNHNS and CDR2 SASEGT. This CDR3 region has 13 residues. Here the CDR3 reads CASSEGEGDTQYF. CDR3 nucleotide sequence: TGTGCCAGCAGTGAAGGGGAGGGCGATACGCAGTATTTT.

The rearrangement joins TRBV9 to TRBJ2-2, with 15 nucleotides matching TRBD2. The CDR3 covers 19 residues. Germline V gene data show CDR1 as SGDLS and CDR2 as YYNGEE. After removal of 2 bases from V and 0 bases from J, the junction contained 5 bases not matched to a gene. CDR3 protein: CASSVRGLAGGSNTGELFF. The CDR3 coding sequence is TGTGCCAGCAGCGTTCGGGGACTAGCGGGAGGTTCGAACACCGGGGAGCTGTTTTTT.

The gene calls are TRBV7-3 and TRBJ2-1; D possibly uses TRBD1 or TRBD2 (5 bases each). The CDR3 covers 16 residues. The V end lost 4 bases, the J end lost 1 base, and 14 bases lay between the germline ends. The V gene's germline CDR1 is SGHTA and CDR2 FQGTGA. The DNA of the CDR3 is TGTGCCAGCAGCTCCCGACTCGGGGCTTCCTACAATGAGCAGTTCTTC. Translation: CASSSRLGASYNEQFF. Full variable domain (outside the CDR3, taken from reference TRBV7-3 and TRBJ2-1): GAGVSQTPSNKVTEKGKYVELRCDPISGHTALYWYRQSLGQGPEFLIYFQGTGAADDSGLPNDRFFAVRPEGSVSTLKIQRTERGDSAVYLCASSSRLGASYNEQFFGPGTRLTVL.

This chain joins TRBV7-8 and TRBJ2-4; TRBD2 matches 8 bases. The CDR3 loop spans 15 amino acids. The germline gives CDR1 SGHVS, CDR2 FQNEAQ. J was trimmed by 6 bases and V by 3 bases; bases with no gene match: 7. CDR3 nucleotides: TGTGCCAGCAGCTTGGTAGCGGGGTTCCTAAACATTCAGTACTTC. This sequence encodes CASSLVAGFLNIQYF. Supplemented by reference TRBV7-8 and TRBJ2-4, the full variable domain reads GAGVSQSPRYKVAKRGQDVALRCDPISGHVSLFWYQQALGQGPEFLTYFQNEAQLDKSGLPSDRFFAERPEGSVSTLKIQRTQQEDSAVYLCASSLVAGFLNIQYFGAGTRLSVL.

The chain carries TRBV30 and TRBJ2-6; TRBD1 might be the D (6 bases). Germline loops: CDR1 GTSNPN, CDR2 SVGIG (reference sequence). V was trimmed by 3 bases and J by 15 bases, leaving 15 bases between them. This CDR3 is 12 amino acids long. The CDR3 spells CAWRDSPRGLTF. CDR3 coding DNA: TGTGCCTGGAGGGACAGCCCACGAGGCCTGACTTTC.

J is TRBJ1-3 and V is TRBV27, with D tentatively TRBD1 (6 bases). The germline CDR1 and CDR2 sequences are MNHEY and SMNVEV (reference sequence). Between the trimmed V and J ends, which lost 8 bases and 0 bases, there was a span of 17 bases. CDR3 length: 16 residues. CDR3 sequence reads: CASHSGGSHSGNTIYF. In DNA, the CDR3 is TGTGCCAGCCATTCCGGGGGCAGCCACTCTGGAAACACCATATATTTT.

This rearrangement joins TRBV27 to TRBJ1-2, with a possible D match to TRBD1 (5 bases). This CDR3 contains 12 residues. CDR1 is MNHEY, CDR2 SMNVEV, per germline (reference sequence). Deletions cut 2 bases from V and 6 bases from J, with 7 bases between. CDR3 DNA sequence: TGTGCCAGCAGTTTAGAGGGGAATGGCTACACCTTC. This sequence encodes CASSLEGNGYTF.

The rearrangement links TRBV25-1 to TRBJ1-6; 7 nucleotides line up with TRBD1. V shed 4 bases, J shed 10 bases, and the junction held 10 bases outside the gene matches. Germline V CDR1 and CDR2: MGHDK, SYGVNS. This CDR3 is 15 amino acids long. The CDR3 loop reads CASSASTGDYSPLHF. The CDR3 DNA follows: TGTGCCAGCAGTGCCTCCACAGGGGATTACTCACCCCTCCACTTT.

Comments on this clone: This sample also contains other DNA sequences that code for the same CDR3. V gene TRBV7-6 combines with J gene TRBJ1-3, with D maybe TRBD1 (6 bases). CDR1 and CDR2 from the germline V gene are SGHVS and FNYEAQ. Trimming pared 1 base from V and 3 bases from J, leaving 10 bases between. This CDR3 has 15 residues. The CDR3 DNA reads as TGTGCCAGCAGCTTAGACAGGGCTTATGGAAACACCATATATTTT. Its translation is CASSLDRAYGNTIYF. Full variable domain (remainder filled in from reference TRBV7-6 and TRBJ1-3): GAGVSQSPRYKVTKRGQDVALRCDPISGHVSLYWYRQALGQGPEFLTYFNYEAQQDKSGLPNDRFSAERPEGSISTLTIQRTEQRDSAMYRCASSLDRAYGNTIYFGEGSWLTVV.

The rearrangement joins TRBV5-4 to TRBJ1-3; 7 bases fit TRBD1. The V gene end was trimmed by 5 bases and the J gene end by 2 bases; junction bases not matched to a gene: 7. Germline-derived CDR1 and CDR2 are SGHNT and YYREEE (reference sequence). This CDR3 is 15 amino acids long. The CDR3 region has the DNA TGTGCCAGCAGTACCACAGGGGTGGCTGGAAACACCATATATTTT. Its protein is CASSTTGVAGNTIYF.

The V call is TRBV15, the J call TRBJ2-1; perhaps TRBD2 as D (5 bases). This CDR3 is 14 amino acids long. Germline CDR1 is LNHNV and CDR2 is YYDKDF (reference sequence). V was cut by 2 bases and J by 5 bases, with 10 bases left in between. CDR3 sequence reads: CATSRSGLNNEQFF. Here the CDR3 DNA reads TGTGCCACCAGCAGATCCGGACTTAACAATGAGCAGTTCTTC.

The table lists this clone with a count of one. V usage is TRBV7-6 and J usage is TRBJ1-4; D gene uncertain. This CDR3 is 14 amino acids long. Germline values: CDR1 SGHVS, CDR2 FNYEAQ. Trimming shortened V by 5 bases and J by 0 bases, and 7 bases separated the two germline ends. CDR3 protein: CASSLTATNEKLFF. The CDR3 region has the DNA TGTGCCAGCAGCCTCACAGCAACTAATGAAAAACTGTTTTTT.